The source of this T cell receptor beta chain is a study of post-analysis software for immune sequencing data. Germline V gene sequence: CDR1 SGHDT, CDR2 YYEEEE. The CDR3 sequence is 13 residues long. With 0 bases removed from V and 6 bases from J, the gap between germline ends came to 9 bases. Researchers reported that TCR beta cDNA libraries carried unique molecular identifiers. TCRdb re-derived calls from the PCR reads in MiXCR, one entry per CDR3 protein. The sample holds more than 350,000 distinct CDR3 sequences, approximately 42% seen once. Whole-study results and caveats: F measure clustering grouped samples strongly by preparation batch. In patients, TRBV5-6, TRBV5-1 and TRBV20-1 belonged to five or six TRBV segments found more frequently than in controls.

This clonotype was counted only a few times. As yet, its antigen is unknown. The chain combines TRBV5-6 with TRBJ1-1; no firm D call. This TCR derives from a girl aged 2-10 years with multiple sclerosis. The sequenced sample consisted of blood. The CDR3 region is CASSLGEVSEAFF. CDR3 DNA sequence: TGTGCCAGCAGCTTGGGGGAGGTTTCTGAAGCTTTCTTT.